The clone carrying this T cell receptor (beta chain) has just one count. The target antigen is unknown. This record comes from a study of cytomegalovirus exposure and HLA in healthy donors. Study-level results: The listing of about 150 TCR beta chains classed them as cytomegalovirus-associated.

Trimming took 5 bases from V and 2 from J; bases not matched to a gene: 4. The germline CDR1 and CDR2 sequences are LNHNV and YYDKDF (reference sequence). The CDR3 is made up of 15 amino acids. Researchers ran the PCR with 60 Vbeta and 13 Jbeta primers. Only in-frame clones appear in the TCRdb table, and some are missing; sequencing was by immunoSEQ multiplex PCR. This sample yields some 200,000 clones, of which more than 65% are seen a single time; 0.63% belongs to the top ten. The rearrangement uses TRBV15 and TRBJ2-1; 9 nucleotides line up with TRBD2. Sequenced input: PBMCs. The TCR was taken from a man aged 18 to 29 in good health and CMV-seronegative. The CDR3 is CATSLSSGAYNEQFF. The DNA for the CDR3 is TGTGCCACCAGCTTGTCTAGCGGGGCCTACAATGAGCAGTTCTTC. Complete variable domain (other parts from reference TRBV15 and TRBJ2-1): DAMVIQNPRYQVTQFGKPVTLSCSQTLNHNVMYWYQQKSSQAPKLLFHYYDKDFNNEADTPDNFQSRRPNTSFCFLDIRSPGLGDTAMYLCATSLSSGAYNEQFFGPGTRLTVL.